This T cell receptor (beta chain) was identified during a study of CD8+CD57+ T cells in acquired aplastic anemia. Germline loops: CDR1 KGHSH, CDR2 LQKENI. Trimming left V 2 bases short and J 5 bases short, with 12 bases between. The CDR3 runs to 14 residues. In this sample, this clonotype turned up many times. It was genomic DNA that served as the template for profiling TCR beta VDJ and CDR3. MiXCR, applied by TCRdb to the reads, yields one record per CDR3 protein. The sample records roughly 280,000 distinct CDR3 sequences, around three fifths being singletons. It was patients with CD8+CD57+ cell expansion by flow cytometry who were chosen for sequencing.

The sample comprised sorted CD4+, CD8+, or CD8+CD57+ T cells (not recorded which) from PBMCs. The sequence came from a human donor with aplastic anemia. V is TRBV18 and J is TRBJ1-2; no definite D call. CDR3 bases: TGTGCCAGCTCACCAAGTAGGGAGGGATATGGCTACACCTTC. Protein sequence: CASSPSREGYGYTF.